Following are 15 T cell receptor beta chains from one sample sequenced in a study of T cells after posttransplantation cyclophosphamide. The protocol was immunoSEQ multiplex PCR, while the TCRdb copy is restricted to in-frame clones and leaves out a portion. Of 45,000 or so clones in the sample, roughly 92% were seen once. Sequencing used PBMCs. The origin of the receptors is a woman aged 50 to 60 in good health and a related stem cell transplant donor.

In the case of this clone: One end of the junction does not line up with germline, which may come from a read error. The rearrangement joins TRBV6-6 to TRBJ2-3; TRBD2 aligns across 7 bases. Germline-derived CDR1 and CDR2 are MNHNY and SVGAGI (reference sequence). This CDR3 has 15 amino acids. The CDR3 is CASTGREDDTATQYF. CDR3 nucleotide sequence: TGTGCCAGCACAGGGAGGGAGGACGACACAGCTACGCAGTATTTT.

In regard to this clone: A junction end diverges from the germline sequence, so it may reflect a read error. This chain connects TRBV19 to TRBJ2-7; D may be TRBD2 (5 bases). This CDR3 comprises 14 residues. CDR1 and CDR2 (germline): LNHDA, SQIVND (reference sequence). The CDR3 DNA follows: TGTGCCAGTAGTTTAGACCGGGAATCTTACGAGCAGTACTTC. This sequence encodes CASSLDRESYEQYF.

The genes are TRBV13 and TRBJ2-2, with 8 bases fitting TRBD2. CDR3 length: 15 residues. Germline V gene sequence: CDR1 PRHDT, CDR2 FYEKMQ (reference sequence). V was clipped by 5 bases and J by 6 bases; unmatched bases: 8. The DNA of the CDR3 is TGTGCCAGCAGCCCACCCTCGGGGGGGTCCGGGGAGCTGTTTTTT. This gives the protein CASSPPSGGSGELFF.

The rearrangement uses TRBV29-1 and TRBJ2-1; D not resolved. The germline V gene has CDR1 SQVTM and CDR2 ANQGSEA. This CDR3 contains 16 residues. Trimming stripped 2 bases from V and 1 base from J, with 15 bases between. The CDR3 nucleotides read TGCAGCGTTGAACCTCCCCGGGTGAGATCCTACAATGAGCAGTTCTTC. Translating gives CSVEPPRVRSYNEQFF.

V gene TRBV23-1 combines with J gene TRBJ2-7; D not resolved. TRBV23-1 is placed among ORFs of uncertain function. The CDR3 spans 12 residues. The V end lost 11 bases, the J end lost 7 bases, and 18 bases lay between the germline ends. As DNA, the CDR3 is TGCGCCTTTCCCGTTTCGTCGTCGGAGCAGTACTTC. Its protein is CAFPVSSSEQYF.

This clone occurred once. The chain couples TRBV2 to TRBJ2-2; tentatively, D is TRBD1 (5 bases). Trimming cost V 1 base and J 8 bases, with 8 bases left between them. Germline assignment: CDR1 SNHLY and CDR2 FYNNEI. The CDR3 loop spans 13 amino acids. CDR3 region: CASSEVKGGELFF. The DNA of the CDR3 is TGTGCCAGCAGTGAAGTGAAGGGGGGGGAGCTGTTTTTT.

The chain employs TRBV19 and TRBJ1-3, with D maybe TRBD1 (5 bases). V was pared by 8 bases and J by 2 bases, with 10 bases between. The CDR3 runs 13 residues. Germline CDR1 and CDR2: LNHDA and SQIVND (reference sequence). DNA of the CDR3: TGTGCCAGTGGACACCAAGCTGGAAACACCATATATTTT. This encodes CASGHQAGNTIYF.

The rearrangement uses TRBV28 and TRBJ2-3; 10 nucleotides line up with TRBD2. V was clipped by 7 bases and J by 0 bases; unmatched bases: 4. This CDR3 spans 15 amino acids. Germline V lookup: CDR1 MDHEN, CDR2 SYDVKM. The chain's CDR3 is CASIGLAVSTDTQYF. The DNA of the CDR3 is TGTGCCAGCATCGGACTAGCGGTTAGCACAGATACGCAGTATTTT.

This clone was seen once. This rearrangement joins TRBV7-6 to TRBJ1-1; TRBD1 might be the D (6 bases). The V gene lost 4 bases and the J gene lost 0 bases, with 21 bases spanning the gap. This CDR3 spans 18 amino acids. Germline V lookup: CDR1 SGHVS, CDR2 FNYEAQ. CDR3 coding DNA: TGTGCCAGCAGCTGGAATTCAGGGGATGGTTTCATGAACACTGAAGCTTTCTTT. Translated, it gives CASSWNSGDGFMNTEAFF.

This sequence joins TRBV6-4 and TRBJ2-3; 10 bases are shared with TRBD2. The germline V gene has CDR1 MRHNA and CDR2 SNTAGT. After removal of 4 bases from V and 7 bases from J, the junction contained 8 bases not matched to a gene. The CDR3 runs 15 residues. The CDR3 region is CASSASGGEINTQYF. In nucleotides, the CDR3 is TGTGCCAGCAGTGCTAGCGGGGGAGAGATCAATACGCAGTATTTT.

CDR3 nucleotides: TGTGCCATCAGTGAGCCCCGCTCTGGGGCCAACGTCCTGACTTTC. Protein sequence: CAISEPRSGANVLTF. The chain links TRBV10-3 to TRBJ2-6; no firm D call. The CDR3 has 15 amino acids. V was pared by 2 bases and J by 0 bases, with 5 bases between. Germline V gene lookup returns CDR1 ENHRY and CDR2 SYGVKD.

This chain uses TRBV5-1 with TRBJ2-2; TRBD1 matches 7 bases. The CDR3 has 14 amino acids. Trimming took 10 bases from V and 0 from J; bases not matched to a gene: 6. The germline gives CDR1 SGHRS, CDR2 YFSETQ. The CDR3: CASRGGPNTGELFF. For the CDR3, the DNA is TGCGCCTCAAGAGGGGGCCCGAACACCGGGGAGCTGTTTTTT.

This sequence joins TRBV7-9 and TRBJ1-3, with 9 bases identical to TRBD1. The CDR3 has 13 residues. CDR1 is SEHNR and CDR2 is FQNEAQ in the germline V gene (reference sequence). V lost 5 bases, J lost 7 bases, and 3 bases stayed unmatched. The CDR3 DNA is TGTGCCAGCAGCCAAGGGACAGGGAACACCATATATTTT. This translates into CASSQGTGNTIYF.

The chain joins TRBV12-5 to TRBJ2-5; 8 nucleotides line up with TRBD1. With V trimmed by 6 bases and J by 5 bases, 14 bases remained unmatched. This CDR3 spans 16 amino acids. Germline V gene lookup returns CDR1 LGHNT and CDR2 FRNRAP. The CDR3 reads CASGSTTMNRGETQYF. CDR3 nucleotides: TGTGCTAGTGGCTCCACCACCATGAACAGGGGGGAGACCCAGTACTTC.

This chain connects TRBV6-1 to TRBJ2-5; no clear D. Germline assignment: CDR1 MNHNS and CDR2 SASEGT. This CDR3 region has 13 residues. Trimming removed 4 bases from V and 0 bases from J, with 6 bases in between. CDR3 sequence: CASSGEHQETQYF. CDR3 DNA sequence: TGTGCCAGCAGTGGAGAACACCAAGAGACCCAGTACTTC.